The T cell receptor (beta chain) described here comes from a study of blood T cell repertoires in COVID-19. Generated by immunoSEQ multiplex PCR, the TCRdb table keeps only in-frame clones and is missing some. Of roughly 430,000 clones in the sample, about 88% were seen once. The CDR3 totals 15 residues. The V gene lost 0 bases and the J gene lost 5 bases, with 11 bases spanning the gap. Germline V lookup: CDR1 SGHAT, CDR2 FQNNGV. The chain uses TRBV11-2 and TRBJ1-5; possibly TRBD1 for D (5 bases). This TCR derives from a woman younger than 35 who had been exposed to COVID-19. Material for sequencing was PBMCs or T cells enriched from blood (not recorded which). CDR3: CASSLDLQGHQPQHF. The CDR3 nucleotides are TGTGCCAGCAGCTTAGATTTGCAGGGTCATCAGCCCCAGCATTTT.